This TCR beta chain was recovered during a study of T-cell memory formation after mild COVID-19. Findings and caveats of the study: The pre-infection memory compartment contained some responding clones, suggesting cross-reactive memory joined. Clones that contracted from day 15 to 85 had balanced CD4/CD8; later expanders were CD4+ biased. Clones that contracted clustered mainly in CM and EM if CD4+ and in EMRA if CD8+.

Comments on this clonotype: The antigen remains unidentified.

The V gene end was trimmed by 0 bases and the J gene end by 3 bases; junction bases not matched to a gene: 7. Per germline, CDR1 DFQATT and CDR2 SNEGSKA (reference sequence). The CDR3 is 15 amino acids. TCRdb analysed the 5' RACE reads with MiXCR anew, one entry per CDR3 protein. The sample yields about 450,000 distinct CDR3 sequences, less than 25% seen once. The chain recombines TRBV20-1 with TRBJ2-5, with 7 bases identical to TRBD2. This clonotype originated in an adult woman who had mild COVID-19 (a few samples of this study predate the infection). Cell type and time point are not known. Sequences were obtained from PBMCs or a T cell subset sorted from them (not recorded which). The CDR3 DNA follows: TGCAGTGCTAGAGATCATTTTCGGGGGGAAGAGACCCAGTACTTC. Translating it yields CSARDHFRGEETQYF.